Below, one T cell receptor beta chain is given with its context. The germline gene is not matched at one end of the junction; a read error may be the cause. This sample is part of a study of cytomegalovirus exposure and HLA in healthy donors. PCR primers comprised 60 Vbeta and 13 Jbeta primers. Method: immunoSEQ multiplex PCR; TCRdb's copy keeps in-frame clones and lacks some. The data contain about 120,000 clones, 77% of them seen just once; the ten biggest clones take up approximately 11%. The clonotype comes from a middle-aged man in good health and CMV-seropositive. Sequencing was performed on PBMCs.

CDR3 nucleotide sequence: TGTTCCAGCAGCTTCTGGGGTGGGAGGGTGAACACTGAAGCTTTCTTT. It specifies CSSSFWGGRVNTEAFF. The rearrangement links TRBV7-9 to TRBJ1-1; D ambiguous. This CDR3 comprises 16 residues. CDR1 and CDR2 (germline): SEHNR, FQNEAQ (reference sequence).